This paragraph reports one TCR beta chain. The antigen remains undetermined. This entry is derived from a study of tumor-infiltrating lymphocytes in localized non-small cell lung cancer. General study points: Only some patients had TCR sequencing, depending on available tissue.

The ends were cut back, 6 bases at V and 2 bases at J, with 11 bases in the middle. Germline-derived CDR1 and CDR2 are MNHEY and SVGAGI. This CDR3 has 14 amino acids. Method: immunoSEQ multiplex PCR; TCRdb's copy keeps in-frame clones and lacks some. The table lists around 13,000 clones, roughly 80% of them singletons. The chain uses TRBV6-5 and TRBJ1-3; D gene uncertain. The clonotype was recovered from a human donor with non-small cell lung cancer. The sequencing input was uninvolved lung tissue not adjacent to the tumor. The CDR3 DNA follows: TGTGCCAGCAGGCCTCCGGGCGCTGGAAACACCATATATTTT. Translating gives CASRPPGAGNTIYF.